This TCR beta chain was recorded in a study of T cell responses to AZD1222 COVID-19 vaccine. Clones were read by immunoSEQ multiplex PCR, and TCRdb kept only the in-frame ones, dropping some. The repertoire holds about 160,000 clones, with 92% as singletons. The CDR3 spans 11 residues. Trimming removed 6 bases from V and 1 base from J, with 3 bases in between. The material was peripheral blood, obtained 28 days after the second AZD1222 dose. The sequence was collected from an adult who received the AZD1222 COVID-19 vaccine. V usage is TRBV12-3 or TRBV12-4 and J usage is TRBJ1-1; D not resolved. As DNA, the CDR3 is TGTGCCAGCAGGCGGAACACTGAAGCTTTCTTT. Protein: CASRRNTEAFF.